Below, one T cell receptor beta chain is given with its context. The protocol was immunoSEQ multiplex PCR, while the TCRdb copy is restricted to in-frame clones and leaves out a portion. Of about 1.5 million clones listed, roughly 96% are singletons. The sample belongs to a study of shared clonotypes between healthy human individuals. V dropped 6 bases and J dropped 0 bases, with 8 bases sitting between them. Germline CDR1 WNHNN, CDR2 SYGVQD (reference sequence). The CDR3 extends over 14 amino acids. The rearrangement links TRBV10-1 to TRBJ2-2; the D gene is possibly TRBD1 (5 bases). This sequence was found in a man younger than 40 in good health. Sequencing was done on a sample of naive CD4+ T cells sorted from blood. Subset here: CD45RA+ positively selected. CDR3 coding DNA: TGCGCCAGCAGACAGGCCCCGAACACCGGGGAGCTGTTTTTT. Translated: CASRQAPNTGELFF.